These 11 T cell receptor beta chains originate from one sample sequenced in a study of T cells after yellow fever vaccination. TCRdb called the 5' RACE reads again in MiXCR, with one record for every CDR3 protein. The sample shows 360,000 or so distinct CDR3 sequences, 9.5% to 13% of them seen only once. The sequenced sample was PBMCs, obtained on the day of the first yellow fever vaccination. Receptors were obtained from a man aged 18 to 30 who received the YFV17D yellow fever vaccine.

This clonotype was detected many times. V gene TRBV7-9 combines with J gene TRBJ2-7; D ambiguous. This CDR3 spans 12 amino acids. V was shortened by 2 bases and J by 3 bases, with 5 bases between the two germline ends. Germline V CDR1 and CDR2: SEHNR, FQNEAQ (reference sequence). The CDR3 sequence is CASSLSGYEQYF. The CDR3 DNA reads TGTGCCAGCAGCTTATCCGGCTACGAGCAGTACTTC.

This clonotype turned up a few times. The chain recombines TRBV6-2 or TRBV6-3 with TRBJ1-3; D is unclear. The CDR3 covers 15 residues. The V gene lost 6 bases and the J gene lost 2 bases, with 14 bases spanning the gap. Germline V CDR1 and CDR2: MNHEY, SVGEGT. The CDR3 protein is CASSLFSGPGNTIYF. Here the CDR3 DNA reads TGTGCCAGCAGCCTTTTCTCGGGCCCTGGAAACACCATATATTTT.

This clonotype appeared a few times. The chain recombines TRBV7-2 with TRBJ1-6; D unresolved. V was cut by 1 base and J by 10 bases, with 8 bases left in between. The V gene's germline CDR1 is SGHTA and CDR2 FQGNSA. The CDR3 has 13 residues. CDR3 sequence reads: CASSLEPRSPLHF. The DNA for the CDR3 is TGTGCCAGCAGCTTAGAGCCGCGATCACCCCTCCACTTT.

The rearrangement uses TRBV4-2 and TRBJ1-2; no clear D. CDR1 is LGHNA, CDR2 YNFKEQ, per germline. Trimming took 0 bases from V and 2 from J, leaving 1 base between them. The CDR3 length is 12 residues. In DNA, the CDR3 is TGTGCCAGCAGCCAAGACAACTATGGCTACACCTTC. As protein: CASSQDNYGYTF.

This clonotype was counted ten times or more. The chain links TRBV7-6 to TRBJ2-3; 8 bases align to TRBD1. The J segment lost 6 bases and the V segment lost 5 bases, leaving 7 bases of the junction unmatched. The CDR3 length is 14 residues. Germline V gene sequence: CDR1 SGHVS, CDR2 FNYEAQ. CDR3 in amino acids: CASSLGTGPDTQYF. The CDR3 DNA reads TGTGCCAGCAGCCTTGGGACAGGCCCGGATACGCAGTATTTT. Together with reference TRBV7-6 and TRBJ2-3, the CDR3 gives the full variable domain: GAGVSQSPRYKVTKRGQDVALRCDPISGHVSLYWYRQALGQGPEFLTYFNYEAQQDKSGLPNDRFSAERPEGSISTLTIQRTEQRDSAMYRCASSLGTGPDTQYFGPGTRLTVL.

This sequence joins TRBV5-1 and TRBJ1-6; no clear D. Germline assignment: CDR1 SGHRS and CDR2 YFSETQ. The CDR3 has 16 residues. With 0 bases removed from V and 8 bases from J, the gap between germline ends came to 15 bases. CDR3 sequence (DNA): TGCGCCAGCAGCTTGGGGTTAGCGAGGAATGATTCACCCCTCCACTTT. Residues: CASSLGLARNDSPLHF.

The V call is TRBV20-1, the J call TRBJ2-7; 11 bases are a match to TRBD2. Germline V gives CDR1 DFQATT, CDR2 SNEGSKA (reference sequence). This CDR3 is built from 15 residues. The V segment lost 6 bases and the J segment 4 bases; nucleotides outside the gene matches: 11. The CDR3 loop is CSATLAGGRIYEQYF. CDR3 in DNA: TGCAGTGCCACCTTAGCGGGGGGGAGAATTTACGAGCAGTACTTC.

This clonotype was detected ten times or more. The J gene is TRBJ2-2, the V gene TRBV12-3 or TRBV12-4; D not certain. CDR3 size: 13 residues. Between the trimmed V and J ends, which lost 8 bases and 1 base, there was a span of 8 bases. For the CDR3, the DNA is TGTGCCAGCCGGCGGCAGAACACCGGGGAGCTGTTTTTT. As protein: CASRRQNTGELFF.

The chain links TRBV7-9 to TRBJ2-1, with D perhaps given as TRBD1 or TRBD2 (5 bases each). In germline, CDR1 is SEHNR, CDR2 FQNEAQ (reference sequence). Trimming cost V 3 bases and J 15 bases, with 12 bases left between them. The CDR3 runs to 11 residues. In DNA, the CDR3 is TGTGCCAGCAGCTTGGGGCAGGGACGGTTCTTC. Protein sequence: CASSLGQGRFF.

There are a few counts of this clonotype. The CDR3 DNA reads TGCAGCCTTTCGAAAGGGGGGATGCCCTACAATGAGCAGTTCTTC. Its protein product is CSLSKGGMPYNEQFF. The gene calls are TRBV29-1 and TRBJ2-1; perhaps D is TRBD1 or TRBD2 (6 bases each). Trimming took off 8 bases at V and 2 bases at J, with 19 bases between the two ends. In germline, CDR1 is SQVTM, CDR2 ANQGSEA. This CDR3 spans 15 amino acids.

This clonotype has a count of ten or more. The chain combines TRBV7-3 with TRBJ2-2, with 7 bases aligning to TRBD1. The trim removed 6 bases at V and 3 bases at J, leaving 10 bases unmatched. CDR3 length equals 16 residues. Per germline, CDR1 SGHTA and CDR2 FQGTGA. CDR3 region: CASSHRQGPDTGELFF. The CDR3 DNA follows: TGTGCCAGCAGTCACCGACAGGGACCAGACACCGGGGAGCTGTTTTTT.